This TCR beta chain appears in the sequencing data of a study of blood T cell repertoires in COVID-19 (dated by TCRdb to about 2020). At the level of the whole study: Samples from collaborators originated in the United States, Italy and Spain and spanned both the acute and convalescent phases of COVID-19. The prospective study material was composed of cDNA or gDNA derived from T cells, B-cell-depleted T cells, or PBMCs. The dataset comprised deeply sampled blood TCRbeta repertoires from subjects exposed to, actively infected with, or recovered from COVID-19. The repertoires were released in a freely available public database intended as a resource for research on the immune response to SARS-CoV-2. The samples were drawn from the first 160 participants of the ongoing ImmuneRACE study and from 950 to 1,500 subjects provided by 6 global collaborators. A de-identified subject ID, COVID-19 status, age in years and sex were almost always included in the sample metadata. Where HLA class I and class II types were available, the types were taken from metadata supplied by the sample provider, not from assay-based typing.

TCRbeta CDR3 regions were amplified from genomic DNA by means of the immunoSEQ Assay, a bias-controlled multiplex PCR. In the paper's pipeline: The number of nucleated cells in each sample was estimated by amplification of reference gene primers within the assay. Sequence reads were collapsed and filtered to measure the absolute abundance of every unique TCRbeta CDR3 rearrangement. For each sample, productive Simpson clonality was calculated as the square root of Simpson's diversity index over productive rearrangements. TCRdb retrieved this table from immuneACCESS and kept in-frame rearrangements only. Not all clones are present; in checked studies, unresolved V genes account for under half, and no reason is known for the remainder. V, J and clone size are those of that table, while D and trimming were read from the DNA. The sample table shows under 450,000 clones, and just over 90% are seen once. Of the sample, 0.7% to 0.95% falls within the top ten clones.

Paper-wide results and their limitations: How much clinical and demographic metadata was included differed by source and by participant, and the metadata was provided uncurated.

Participants in the prospective study were enrolled through a virtual design, were aged roughly 18 to 90 years, and lived in roughly 24 United States geographic areas. In the prospective study, participants were assigned to cohorts based on the clinical history participants reported in a screening survey and a study questionnaire. Exposed participants were defined as having been in contact with someone with a PCR-confirmed or clinician-diagnosed COVID-19 case within 2 weeks of study entry. In the prospective study, whole blood, serum and a nasopharyngeal or oropharyngeal swab were collected from each participant by mobile phlebotomists. Prospective study participants could optionally give additional blood draws and questionnaires over an approximately two-month period. Blood samples from the prospective study were shipped frozen or at room temperature prior to DNA extraction. The CDR3 contains 16 residues, cysteine and phenylalanine counted. The read is trimmed to its CDR3 DNA, 48 bases read in frame from base 1. The germline V gene provides CDR1 SGHDT and CDR2 YYEEEE. For this chain, trimming is 4 bases at the V end and 7 bases at the J end, and the number of junction bases without a gene match is 10.

Comments on this clone: Its target antigen remains unknown. The sample holds no much larger clone one base away, and base qualities are not on file.

Sequenced sample: PBMCs or T cells enriched from blood (not recorded which). The chain links TRBV5-6 with TRBJ1-4; 10 bases in the middle match TRBD1. The origin of this receptor is a woman in her thirties or forties who had been exposed to COVID-19. The CDR3 reads as follows: CASSPRQGAAFEKLFF. The nucleotide sequence reads as follows: TGTGCCAGCAGCCCACGACAGGGGGCAGCCTTTGAAAAACTGTTTTTT.